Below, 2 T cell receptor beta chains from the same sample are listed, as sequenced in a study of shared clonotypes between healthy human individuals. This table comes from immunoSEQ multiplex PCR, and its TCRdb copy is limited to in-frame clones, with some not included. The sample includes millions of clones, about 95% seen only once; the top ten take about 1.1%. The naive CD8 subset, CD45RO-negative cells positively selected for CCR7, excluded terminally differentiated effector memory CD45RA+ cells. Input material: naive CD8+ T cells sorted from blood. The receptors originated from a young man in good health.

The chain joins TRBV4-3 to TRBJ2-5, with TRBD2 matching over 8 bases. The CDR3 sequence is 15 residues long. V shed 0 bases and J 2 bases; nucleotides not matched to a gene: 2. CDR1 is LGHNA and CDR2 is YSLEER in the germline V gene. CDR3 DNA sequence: TGCGCCAGCAGCCAAGACGGGGGGGAACAAGAGACCCAGTACTTC. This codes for CASSQDGGEQETQYF.

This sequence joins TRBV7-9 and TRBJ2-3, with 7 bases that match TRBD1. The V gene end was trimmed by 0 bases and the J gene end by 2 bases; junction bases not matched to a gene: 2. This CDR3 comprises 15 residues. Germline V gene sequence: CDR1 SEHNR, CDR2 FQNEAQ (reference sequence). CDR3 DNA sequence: TGTGCCAGCAGCTTAGCACAGGGGCCCACAGATACGCAGTATTTT. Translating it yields CASSLAQGPTDTQYF.